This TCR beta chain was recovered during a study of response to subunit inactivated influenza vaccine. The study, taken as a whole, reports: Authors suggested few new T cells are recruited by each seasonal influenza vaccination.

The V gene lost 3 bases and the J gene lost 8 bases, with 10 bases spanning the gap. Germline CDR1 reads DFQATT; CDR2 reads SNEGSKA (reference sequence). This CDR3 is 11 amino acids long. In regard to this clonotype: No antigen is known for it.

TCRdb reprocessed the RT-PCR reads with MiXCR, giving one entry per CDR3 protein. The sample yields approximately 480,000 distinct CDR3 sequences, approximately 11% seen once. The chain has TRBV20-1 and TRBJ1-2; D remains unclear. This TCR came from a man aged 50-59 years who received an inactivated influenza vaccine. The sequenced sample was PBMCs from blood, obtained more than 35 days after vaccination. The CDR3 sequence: CSARDVQGYTF. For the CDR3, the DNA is TGCAGTGCTAGGGATGTCCAGGGCTACACCTTC.